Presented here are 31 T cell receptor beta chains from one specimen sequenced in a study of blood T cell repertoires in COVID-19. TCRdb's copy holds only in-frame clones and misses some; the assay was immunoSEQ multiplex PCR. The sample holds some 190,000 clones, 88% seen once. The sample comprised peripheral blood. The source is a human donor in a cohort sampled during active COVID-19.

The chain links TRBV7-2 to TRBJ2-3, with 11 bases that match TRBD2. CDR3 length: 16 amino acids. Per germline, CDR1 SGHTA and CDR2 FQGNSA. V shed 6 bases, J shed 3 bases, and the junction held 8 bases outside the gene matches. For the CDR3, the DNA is TGTGCCAGCAGATATAGCGGGGGGGCTGGAACAGATACGCAGTATTTT. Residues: CASRYSGGAGTDTQYF.

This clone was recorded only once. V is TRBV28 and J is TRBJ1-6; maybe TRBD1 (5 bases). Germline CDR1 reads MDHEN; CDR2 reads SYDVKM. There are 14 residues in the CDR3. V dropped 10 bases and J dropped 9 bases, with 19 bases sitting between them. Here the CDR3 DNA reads TGTGCCACCTCTAAAGTCGACAGTTTTTCACCCCTCCACTTT. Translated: CATSKVDSFSPLHF.

The CDR3 DNA reads as TGTGCCAGCAGCACCGGGACAGGGTACAATGAGCAGTTCTTC. This encodes CASSTGTGYNEQFF. The gene calls are TRBV6-5 and TRBJ2-1; 9 nucleotides match TRBD1. The CDR3 is 14 amino acids. Looked up from germline, CDR1 is MNHEY and CDR2 is SVGAGI. Unmatched junction bases numbered 4, after V lost 6 bases and J lost 4 bases.

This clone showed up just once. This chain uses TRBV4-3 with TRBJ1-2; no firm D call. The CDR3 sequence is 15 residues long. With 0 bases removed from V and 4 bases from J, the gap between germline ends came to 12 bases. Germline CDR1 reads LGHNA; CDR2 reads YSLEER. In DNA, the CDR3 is TGCGCCAGCAGCCAAGAACGAAGTGGTAGCTATGGCTACACCTTC. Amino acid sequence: CASSQERSGSYGYTF.

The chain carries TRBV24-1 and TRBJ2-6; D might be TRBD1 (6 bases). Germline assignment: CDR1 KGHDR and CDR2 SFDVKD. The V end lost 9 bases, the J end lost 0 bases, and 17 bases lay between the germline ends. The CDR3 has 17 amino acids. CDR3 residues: CATLGRDKYSGANVLTF. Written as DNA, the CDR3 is TGTGCCACCCTCGGCAGGGACAAATACTCTGGGGCCAACGTCCTGACTTTC.

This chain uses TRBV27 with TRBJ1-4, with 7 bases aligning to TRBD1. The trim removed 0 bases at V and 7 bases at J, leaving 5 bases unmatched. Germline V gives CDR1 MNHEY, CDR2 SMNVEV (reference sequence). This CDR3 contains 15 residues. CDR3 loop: CASSLSWQGGEKLFF. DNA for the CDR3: TGTGCCAGCAGTTTATCGTGGCAGGGGGGTGAAAAACTGTTTTTT.

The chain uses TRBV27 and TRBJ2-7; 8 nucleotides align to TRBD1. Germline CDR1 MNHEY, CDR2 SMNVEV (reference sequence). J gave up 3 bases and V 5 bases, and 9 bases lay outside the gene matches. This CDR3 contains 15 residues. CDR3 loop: CASSPQAGGLYEQYF. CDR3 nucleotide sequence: TGTGCCAGCAGTCCCCAGGCAGGGGGCCTCTACGAGCAGTACTTC.

CDR3 nucleotide sequence: TGTGCCAGCAGTTTCAGGGGACAAGAGACCCAGTACTTC. This encodes CASSFRGQETQYF. The chain has TRBV12-3 or TRBV12-4 and TRBJ2-5; weak D call: TRBD1 (6 bases). Trimming removed 3 bases from V and 2 bases from J, with 7 bases in between. The CDR3 length is 13 residues.

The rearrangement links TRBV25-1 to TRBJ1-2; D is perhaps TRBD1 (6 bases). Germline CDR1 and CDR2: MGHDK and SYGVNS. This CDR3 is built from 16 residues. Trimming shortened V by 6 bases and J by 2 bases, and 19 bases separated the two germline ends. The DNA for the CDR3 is TGTGCCAGCAGAGAAACCACTATGCAGGGGAACTATGGCTACACCTTC. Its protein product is CASRETTMQGNYGYTF.

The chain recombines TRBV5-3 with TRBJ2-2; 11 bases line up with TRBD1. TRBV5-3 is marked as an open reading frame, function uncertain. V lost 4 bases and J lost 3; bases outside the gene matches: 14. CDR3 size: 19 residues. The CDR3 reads CARSPEGLGTGGDTGELFF. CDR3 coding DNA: TGTGCCAGAAGCCCGGAGGGCCTCGGGACAGGGGGAGACACCGGGGAGCTGTTTTTT.

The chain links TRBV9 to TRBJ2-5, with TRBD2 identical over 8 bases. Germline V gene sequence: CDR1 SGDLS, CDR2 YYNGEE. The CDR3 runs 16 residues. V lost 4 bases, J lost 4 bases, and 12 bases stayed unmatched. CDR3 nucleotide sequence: TGTGCCAGCAGCCCCACTAGCGGAGCGGGGGTAGAGACCCAGTACTTC. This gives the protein CASSPTSGAGVETQYF.

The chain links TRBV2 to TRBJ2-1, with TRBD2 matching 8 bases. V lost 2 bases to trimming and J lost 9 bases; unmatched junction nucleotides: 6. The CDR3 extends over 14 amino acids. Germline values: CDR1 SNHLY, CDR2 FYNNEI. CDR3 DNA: TGTGCCAGCAGTGAATTTGGCGGGGGGCTTGAGCAGTTCTTC. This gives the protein CASSEFGGGLEQFF. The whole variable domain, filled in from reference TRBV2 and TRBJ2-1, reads EPEVTQTPSHQVTQMGQEVILRCVPISNHLYFYWYRQILGQKVEFLVSFYNNEISEKSEIFDDQFSVERPDGSNFTLKIRSTKLEDSAMYFCASSEFGGGLEQFFGPGTRLTVL.

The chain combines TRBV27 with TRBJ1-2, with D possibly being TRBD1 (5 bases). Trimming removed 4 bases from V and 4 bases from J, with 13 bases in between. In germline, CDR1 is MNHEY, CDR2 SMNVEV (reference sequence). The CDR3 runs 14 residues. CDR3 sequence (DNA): TGTGCCAGCAGTTCCCAGGGCGGGGGCTATGGCTACACCTTC. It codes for CASSSQGGGYGYTF.

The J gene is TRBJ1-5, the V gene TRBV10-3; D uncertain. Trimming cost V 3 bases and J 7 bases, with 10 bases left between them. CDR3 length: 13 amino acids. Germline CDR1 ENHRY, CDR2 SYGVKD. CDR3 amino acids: CAISDGDEQPQHF. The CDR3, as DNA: TGTGCCATCAGTGACGGGGATGAACAGCCCCAGCATTTT.

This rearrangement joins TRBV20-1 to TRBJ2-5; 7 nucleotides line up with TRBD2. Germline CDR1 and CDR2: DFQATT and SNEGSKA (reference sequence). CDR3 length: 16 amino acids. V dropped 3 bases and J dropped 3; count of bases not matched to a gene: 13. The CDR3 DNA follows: TGCAGTGCTAGTAAATTTGCGGGAGTAGGGAAAGAGACCCAGTACTTC. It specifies CSASKFAGVGKETQYF.

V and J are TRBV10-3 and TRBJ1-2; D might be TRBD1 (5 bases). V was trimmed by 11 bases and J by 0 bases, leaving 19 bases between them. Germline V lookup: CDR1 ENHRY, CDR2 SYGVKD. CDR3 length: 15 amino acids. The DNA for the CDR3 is TGTGCCTCCAACCCACAGGCTTCGACTAACTATGGCTACACCTTC. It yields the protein CASNPQASTNYGYTF.

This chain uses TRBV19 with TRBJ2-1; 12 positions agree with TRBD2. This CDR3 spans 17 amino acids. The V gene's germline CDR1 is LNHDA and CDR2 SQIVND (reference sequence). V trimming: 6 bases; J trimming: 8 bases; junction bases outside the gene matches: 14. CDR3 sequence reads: CASRPIGLSSGGDEQFF. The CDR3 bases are TGTGCCAGTAGGCCGATAGGGTTGTCTAGCGGGGGGGATGAGCAGTTCTTC.

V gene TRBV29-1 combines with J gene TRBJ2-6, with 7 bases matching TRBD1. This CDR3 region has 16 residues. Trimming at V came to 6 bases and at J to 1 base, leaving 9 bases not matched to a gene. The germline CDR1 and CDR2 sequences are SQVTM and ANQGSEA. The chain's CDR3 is CSVPGTALSGANVLTF. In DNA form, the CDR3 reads TGCAGCGTCCCCGGGACAGCCCTATCTGGGGCCAACGTCCTGACTTTC.

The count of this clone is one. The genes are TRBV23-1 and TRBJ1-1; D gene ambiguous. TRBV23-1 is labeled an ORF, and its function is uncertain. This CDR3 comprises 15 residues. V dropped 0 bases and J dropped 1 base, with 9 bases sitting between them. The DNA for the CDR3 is TGCGCCAGCAGTCAATCGTCCAGAAAGAACACTGAAGCTTTCTTT. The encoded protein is CASSQSSRKNTEAFF.

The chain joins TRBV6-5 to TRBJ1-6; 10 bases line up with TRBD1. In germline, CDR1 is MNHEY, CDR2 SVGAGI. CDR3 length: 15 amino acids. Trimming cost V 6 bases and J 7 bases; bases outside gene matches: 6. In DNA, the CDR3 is TGTGCCAGCAGCCTGGGGACAGGGGACAATTCACCCCTCCACTTT. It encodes CASSLGTGDNSPLHF.

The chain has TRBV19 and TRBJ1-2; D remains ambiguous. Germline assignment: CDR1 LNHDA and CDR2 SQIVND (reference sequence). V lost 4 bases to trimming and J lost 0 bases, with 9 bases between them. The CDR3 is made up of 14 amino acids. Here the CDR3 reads CASSNPRTNYGYTF. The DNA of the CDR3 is TGTGCCAGTAGTAATCCGCGAACTAACTATGGCTACACCTTC.

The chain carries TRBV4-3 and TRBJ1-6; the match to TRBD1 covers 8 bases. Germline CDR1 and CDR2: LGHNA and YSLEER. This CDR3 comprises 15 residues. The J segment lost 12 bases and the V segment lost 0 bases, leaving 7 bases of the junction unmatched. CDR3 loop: CASSQDVTGELPLHF. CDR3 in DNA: TGCGCCAGCAGCCAAGATGTGACAGGGGAATTACCCCTCCACTTT.

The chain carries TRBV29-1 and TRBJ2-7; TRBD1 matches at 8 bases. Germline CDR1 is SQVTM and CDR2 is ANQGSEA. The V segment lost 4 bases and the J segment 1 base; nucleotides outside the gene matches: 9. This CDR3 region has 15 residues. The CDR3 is CSVGNRRQGSYEQYF. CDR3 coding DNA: TGCAGCGTTGGCAATAGAAGACAGGGGTCCTACGAGCAGTACTTC.

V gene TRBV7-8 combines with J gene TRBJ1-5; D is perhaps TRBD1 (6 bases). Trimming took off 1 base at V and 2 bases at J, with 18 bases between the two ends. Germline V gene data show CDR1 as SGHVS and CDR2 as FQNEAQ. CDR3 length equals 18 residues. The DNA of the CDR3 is TGTGCCAGCAGCTTAGGATTTCGCGGGGGCTACGGCAATCAGCCCCAGCATTTT. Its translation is CASSLGFRGGYGNQPQHF.

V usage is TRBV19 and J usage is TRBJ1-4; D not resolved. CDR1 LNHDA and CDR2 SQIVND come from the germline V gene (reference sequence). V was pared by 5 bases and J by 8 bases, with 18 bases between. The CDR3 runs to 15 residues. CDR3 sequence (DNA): TGTGCCAGTAGTCTTCAGGAATCCGCGAGAGAAAAACTGTTTTTT. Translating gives CASSLQESAREKLFF.

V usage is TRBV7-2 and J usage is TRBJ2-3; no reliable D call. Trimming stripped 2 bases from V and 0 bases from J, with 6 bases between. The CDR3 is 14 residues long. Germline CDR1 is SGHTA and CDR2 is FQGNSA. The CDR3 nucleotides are TGTGCCAGCAGCTTATCCTCTAGCACAGATACGCAGTATTTT. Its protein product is CASSLSSSTDTQYF.

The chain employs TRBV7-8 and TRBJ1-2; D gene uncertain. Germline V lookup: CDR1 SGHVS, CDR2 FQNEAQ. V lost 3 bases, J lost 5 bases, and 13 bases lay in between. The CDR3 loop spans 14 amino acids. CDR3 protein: CASSLEKVGYGYTF. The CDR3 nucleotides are TGTGCCAGCAGCTTGGAGAAAGTTGGTTATGGCTACACCTTC.

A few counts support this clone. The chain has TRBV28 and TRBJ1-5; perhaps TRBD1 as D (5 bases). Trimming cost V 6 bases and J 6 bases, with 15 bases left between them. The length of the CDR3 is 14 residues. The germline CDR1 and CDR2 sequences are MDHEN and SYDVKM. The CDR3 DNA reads TGTGCCAGCAGCCCATCGGGGGGGGGTCAGCCCCAGCATTTT. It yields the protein CASSPSGGGQPQHF.

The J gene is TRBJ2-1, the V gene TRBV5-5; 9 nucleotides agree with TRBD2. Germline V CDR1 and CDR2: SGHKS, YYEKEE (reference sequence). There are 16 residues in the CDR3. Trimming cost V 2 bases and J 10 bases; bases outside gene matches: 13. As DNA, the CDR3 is TGTGCCAGCAGCTTCCTAAGTAAGCGGGGGGAAGGCGAGCAGTTCTTC. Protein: CASSFLSKRGEGEQFF.

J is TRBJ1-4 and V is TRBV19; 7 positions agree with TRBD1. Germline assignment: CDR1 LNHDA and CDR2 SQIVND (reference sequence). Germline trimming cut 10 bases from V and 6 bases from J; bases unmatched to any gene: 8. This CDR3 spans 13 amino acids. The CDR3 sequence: CATAGTVHEKLFF. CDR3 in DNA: TGTGCCACCGCCGGGACAGTTCATGAAAAACTGTTTTTT. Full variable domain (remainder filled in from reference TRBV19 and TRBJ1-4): DGGITQSPKYLFRKEGQNVTLSCEQNLNHDAMYWYRQDPGQGLRLIYYSQIVNDFQKGDIAEGYSVSREKKESFPLTVTSAQKNPTAFYLCATAGTVHEKLFFGSGTQLSVL.

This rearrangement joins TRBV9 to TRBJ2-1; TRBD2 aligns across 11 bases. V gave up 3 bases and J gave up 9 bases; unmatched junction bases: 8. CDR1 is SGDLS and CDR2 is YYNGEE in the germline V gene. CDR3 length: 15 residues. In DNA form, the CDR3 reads TGTGCCAGCAGCGCAACGACTAGCGGGGTCGGTGAGCAGTTCTTC. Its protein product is CASSATTSGVGEQFF.